Only a few counts were recorded for the clone carrying this T cell receptor beta chain. Original processing methods: Scientists estimated how many nucleated cells there were by amplifying reference gene primers. The table came from immunoSEQ multiplex PCR; TCRdb's copy has only in-frame clones and leaves some out. D and trimming come from the DNA, and the V and J calls and clone size come from that table. The sample records around 200,000 clones, 80% to 90% being singletons. This sample stems from a study of blood T cell repertoires in COVID-19. The overall study: Specimens from acute and convalescent COVID-19 originated in the United States, Italy and Spain.

The study recruited people aged about 18 to 95 years across under 25 US areas. Donors were grouped by their self-reported clinical history. CDR3 size: 14 residues. The junction had 11 bases not matched to a gene; V was cut back by 6 bases and J by 10 bases. The germline gives CDR1 KGHSH, CDR2 LQKENI. This chain uses TRBV18 with TRBJ2-1, with 8 bases lining up with TRBD2. This sequence was found in a middle-aged man who had recovered from COVID-19. The specimen was PBMCs or T cells enriched from blood (not recorded which). The CDR3 reads CASSPSAGAGEQFF. CDR3 sequence (DNA): TGTGCCAGCTCCCCATCAGCGGGAGCAGGGGAGCAGTTCTTC.